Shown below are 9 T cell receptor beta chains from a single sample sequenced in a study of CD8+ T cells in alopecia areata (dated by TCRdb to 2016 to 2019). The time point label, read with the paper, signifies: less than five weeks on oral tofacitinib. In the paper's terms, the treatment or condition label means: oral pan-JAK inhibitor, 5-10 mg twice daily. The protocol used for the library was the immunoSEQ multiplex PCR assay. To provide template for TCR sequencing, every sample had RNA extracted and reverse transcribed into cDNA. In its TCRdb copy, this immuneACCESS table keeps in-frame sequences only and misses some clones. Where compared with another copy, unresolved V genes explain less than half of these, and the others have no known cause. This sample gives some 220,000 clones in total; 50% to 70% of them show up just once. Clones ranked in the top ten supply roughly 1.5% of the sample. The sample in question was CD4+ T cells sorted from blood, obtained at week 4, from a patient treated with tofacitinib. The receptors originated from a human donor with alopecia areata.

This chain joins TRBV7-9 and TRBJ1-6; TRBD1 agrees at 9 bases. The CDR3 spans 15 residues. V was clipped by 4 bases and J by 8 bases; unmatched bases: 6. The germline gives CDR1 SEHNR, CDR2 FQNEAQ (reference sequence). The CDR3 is CASSSDRGEHSPLHF. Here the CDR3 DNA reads TGTGCCAGCAGCTCGGACAGGGGAGAACATTCACCCCTCCACTTT.

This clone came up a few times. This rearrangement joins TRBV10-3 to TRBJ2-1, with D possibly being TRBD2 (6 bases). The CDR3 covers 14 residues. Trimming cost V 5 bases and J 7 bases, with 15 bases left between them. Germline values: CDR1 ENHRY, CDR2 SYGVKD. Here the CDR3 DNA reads TGTGCCATCAGTCTTGGCGGGGAGGTTAATGAGCAGTTCTTC. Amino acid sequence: CAISLGGEVNEQFF.

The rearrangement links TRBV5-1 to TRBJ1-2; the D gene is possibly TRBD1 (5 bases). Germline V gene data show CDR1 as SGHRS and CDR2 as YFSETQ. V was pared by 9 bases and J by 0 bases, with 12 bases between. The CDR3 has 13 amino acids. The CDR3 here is CATREGTNYGYTF. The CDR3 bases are TGCGCCACCAGGGAGGGAACTAACTATGGCTACACCTTC.

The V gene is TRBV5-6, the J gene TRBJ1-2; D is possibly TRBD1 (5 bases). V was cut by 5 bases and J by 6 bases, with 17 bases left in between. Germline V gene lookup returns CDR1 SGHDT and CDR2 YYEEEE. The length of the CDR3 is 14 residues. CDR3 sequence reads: CASSTAGIPDGYTF. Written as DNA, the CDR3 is TGTGCCAGCAGTACGGCAGGGATACCCGATGGCTACACCTTC.

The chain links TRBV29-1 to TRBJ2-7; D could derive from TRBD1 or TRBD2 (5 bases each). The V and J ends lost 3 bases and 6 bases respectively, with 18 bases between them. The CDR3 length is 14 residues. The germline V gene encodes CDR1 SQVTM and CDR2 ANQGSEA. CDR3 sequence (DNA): TGCAGCGTTGATAGGTCAGGGTCAGGGACCGAGCAGTACTTC. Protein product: CSVDRSGSGTEQYF.

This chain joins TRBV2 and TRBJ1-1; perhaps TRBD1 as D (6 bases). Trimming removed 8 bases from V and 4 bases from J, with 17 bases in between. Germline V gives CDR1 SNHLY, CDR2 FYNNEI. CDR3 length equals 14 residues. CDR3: CASSEFGGSTEAFF. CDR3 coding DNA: TGTGCCAGCTCAGAATTTGGGGGCTCCACTGAAGCTTTCTTT. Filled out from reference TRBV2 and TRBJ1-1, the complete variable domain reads EPEVTQTPSHQVTQMGQEVILRCVPISNHLYFYWYRQILGQKVEFLVSFYNNEISEKSEIFDDQFSVERPDGSNFTLKIRSTKLEDSAMYFCASSEFGGSTEAFFGQGTRLTVV.

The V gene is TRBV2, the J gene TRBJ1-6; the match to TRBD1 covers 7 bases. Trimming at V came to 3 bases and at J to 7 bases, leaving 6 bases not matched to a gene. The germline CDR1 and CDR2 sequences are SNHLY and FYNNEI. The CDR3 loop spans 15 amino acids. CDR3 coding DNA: TGTGCCAGCAGTGAGGCAGGACAGGTGAATTCACCCCTCCACTTT. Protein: CASSEAGQVNSPLHF.

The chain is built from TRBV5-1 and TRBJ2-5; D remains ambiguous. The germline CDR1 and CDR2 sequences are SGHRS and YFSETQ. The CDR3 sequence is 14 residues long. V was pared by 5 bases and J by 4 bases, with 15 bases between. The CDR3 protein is CASRVAILSETQYF. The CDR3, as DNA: TGCGCCAGCAGAGTGGCCATTTTGTCAGAGACCCAGTACTTC.

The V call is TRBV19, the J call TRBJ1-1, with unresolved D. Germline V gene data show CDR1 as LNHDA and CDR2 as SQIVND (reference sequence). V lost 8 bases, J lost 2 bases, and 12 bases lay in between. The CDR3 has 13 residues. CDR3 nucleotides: TGTGCCAGTCAGTTTGGCAGTAACACTGAAGCTTTCTTT. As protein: CASQFGSNTEAFF.